The present T cell receptor (beta chain) was sequenced within a study of blood T cell repertoires in COVID-19. Study information: COVID-19 samples collected from the United States, Italy and Spain covered acute and convalescent phases.

The participants were between roughly 18 and 90 years old and came from 24 US areas. Original processing methods: Reference gene primer amplification yielded estimated nucleated cell counts. TCRdb keeps only in-frame clones here, not all; method: immunoSEQ multiplex PCR. Clonal size and the V and J genes are those of that table, whereas D and trimming came from the DNA. Found here are 200,000 to 250,000 clones, over 80% of them singletons; the top ten hold about 0.95%. The germline CDR1 and CDR2 sequences are SEHNR and FQNEAQ (reference sequence). The CDR3 length is 16 residues. V lost 5 bases, J lost 4 bases, and 10 bases stayed unmatched.

This clonotype originated in a man aged 50 or older who had been exposed to COVID-19. The sample was PBMCs or T cells enriched from blood (not recorded which). The V and J genes are TRBV7-9 and TRBJ2-1, with 8 bases fitting TRBD1. The DNA for the CDR3 is TGTGCCAGCAGCCTACTCAGGACAGGGCCTTACAATGAGCAGTTCTTC. Translated: CASSLLRTGPYNEQFF.